The 20 T cell receptor beta chains presented below share a single source sample, sequenced in a study of OX40 agonist ivuxolimab in advanced cancers. Method: immunoSEQ multiplex PCR; TCRdb's copy keeps in-frame clones and lacks some. The sample lists 35,000 to 45,000 clones; over 65% were seen once. The sequenced sample was CD4+ or CD8+ T cells sorted from blood, obtained in a trial of the OX40 agonist ivuxolimab. All receptors derive from an adult with an advanced solid tumor such as melanoma, head and neck, liver or kidney cancer.

CDR3 loop: CASSYTRGAYEQYF. The CDR3 DNA is TGTGCCAGCAGCTACACAAGGGGAGCCTACGAGCAGTACTTC. The V gene is TRBV11-2, the J gene TRBJ2-7, with D tentatively TRBD1 or TRBD2 (5 bases each). Trimming left V 4 bases short and J 2 bases short, with 12 bases between. The length of the CDR3 is 14 residues. Germline assignment: CDR1 SGHAT and CDR2 FQNNGV.

This chain connects TRBV11-1 to TRBJ2-7; possibly TRBD1 for D (5 bases). Germline loops: CDR1 SGHAT, CDR2 FQDESV (reference sequence). V was trimmed by 2 bases and J by 1 base, leaving 9 bases between them. This CDR3 spans 14 amino acids. The CDR3 coding sequence is TGTGCCAGCAGCTTAACGAGACAGTCCTACGAGCAGTACTTC. Protein sequence: CASSLTRQSYEQYF.

This chain uses TRBV5-1 with TRBJ2-1; D possibly corresponds to TRBD2 (5 bases). V shed 0 bases and J shed 9 bases, with 13 bases lying between them. The CDR3 loop spans 14 amino acids. In germline, CDR1 is SGHRS, CDR2 YFSETQ. The CDR3 protein is CASSLGSGTGEQFF. The CDR3 DNA is TGCGCCAGCAGCTTGGGAAGCGGCACCGGTGAGCAGTTCTTC.

V and J are TRBV7-8 and TRBJ2-4; 7 bases are shared with TRBD1. The CDR3 consists of 14 residues. CDR1 and CDR2 (germline): SGHVS, FQNEAQ. V dropped 2 bases and J dropped 12; count of bases not matched to a gene: 10. The CDR3 bases are TGTGCCAGCAGCTTAAGTCAGGGGGAAGTAGGTCAGTACTTC. As protein: CASSLSQGEVGQYF.

V gene TRBV5-1 combines with J gene TRBJ1-5; D unclear. V dropped 4 bases and J dropped 5 bases, with 13 bases sitting between them. The germline CDR1 and CDR2 sequences are SGHRS and YFSETQ. The CDR3 contains 14 residues. CDR3: CASSTRTEHQPQHF. CDR3 bases: TGCGCCAGCAGCACCCGGACGGAGCATCAGCCCCAGCATTTT.

V usage is TRBV6-6 and J usage is TRBJ1-5; TRBD1 is a possible D gene (5 bases). Germline values: CDR1 MNHNY, CDR2 SVGAGI (reference sequence). The CDR3 loop spans 16 amino acids. Trimming took 7 bases from V and 1 from J, leaving 17 bases between them. The CDR3 DNA follows: TGTGCCAGCACCGTCGGGACGCTTGGGAGCAATCAGCCCCAGCATTTT. Its protein is CASTVGTLGSNQPQHF.

The chain is built from TRBV6-5 and TRBJ1-2; D unresolved. Per the germline V gene, CDR1 is MNHEY and CDR2 is SVGAGI. This CDR3 region has 14 residues. Trimming took 6 bases from V and 4 from J, leaving 15 bases between them. The CDR3 loop is CASRTTERTYGYTF. CDR3 nucleotides: TGTGCCAGCAGGACAACAGAGCGAACCTATGGCTACACCTTC.

The chain carries TRBV2 and TRBJ2-1; D unresolved. Trimming shortened V by 6 bases and J by 6 bases, and 6 bases separated the two germline ends. Per the germline V gene, CDR1 is SNHLY and CDR2 is FYNNEI. CDR3 length: 11 residues. The CDR3 nucleotides are TGTGCCAGCAGGATGGCCAATGAGCAGTTCTTC. Protein product: CASRMANEQFF.

This clone was observed a few times. The chain recombines TRBV10-3 with TRBJ2-1; D is perhaps TRBD2 (6 bases). V was cut by 5 bases and J by 0 bases, with 14 bases left in between. Germline V gene lookup returns CDR1 ENHRY and CDR2 SYGVKD. The length of the CDR3 is 16 residues. The DNA for the CDR3 is TGTGCCATCAGTCTGATAGCGGAGATCTCCTACAATGAGCAGTTCTTC. This translates into CAISLIAEISYNEQFF.

V usage is TRBV21-1 and J usage is TRBJ2-7; the table names TRBD1, a call not compared with the DNA. TRBV21-1 is recorded as a pseudogene. The CDR3 contains 16 residues. The CDR3 reads CASSKGIWDSTYEQYF. The CDR3 nucleotides read TGTGCCAGCAGCAAAGGCATTTGGGACAGTACCTACGAGCAGTACTTC.

This chain joins TRBV28 and TRBJ1-2; 7 bases line up with TRBD1. J lost 4 bases, V lost 8 bases, and 4 bases had no gene match. CDR1 is MDHEN and CDR2 is SYDVKM in the germline V gene. The CDR3 has 12 amino acids. In DNA, the CDR3 is TGTGCCAGCTACGGACAGGCCTATGGCTACACCTTC. Protein product: CASYGQAYGYTF.

This sequence joins TRBV6-6 and TRBJ2-1; D not certain. V gave up 6 bases and J gave up 8 bases, with 8 bases separating them. The CDR3 runs to 11 residues. CDR1 is MNHNY and CDR2 is SVGAGI in the germline V gene (reference sequence). As DNA, the CDR3 is TGTGCCAGCAGCCACACCCATGAGCAGTTCTTC. Protein sequence: CASSHTHEQFF.

The V and J genes are TRBV5-4 and TRBJ1-3, with D uncertain. This CDR3 has 15 amino acids. The germline V gene has CDR1 SGHNT and CDR2 YYREEE (reference sequence). Deletions cut 4 bases from V and 1 base from J, with 12 bases between. The CDR3 bases are TGTGCCAGCAGCGAAGGCATCGGGTCTGGAAACACCATATATTTT. The encoded protein is CASSEGIGSGNTIYF.

V and J are TRBV1 and TRBJ2-6; the listed D gene, TRBD2, was not tested against the DNA. TRBV1 is noted as a pseudogene. The CDR3 loop spans 18 amino acids. The CDR3: CTSSPGLAGGAGANVLTF. CDR3 sequence (DNA): TGCACCAGCAGCCCCGGACTAGCGGGAGGTGCTGGGGCCAACGTCCTGACTTTC.

The J gene is TRBJ1-1, the V gene TRBV4-3, with D hard to call. The CDR3 is 13 amino acids. Looked up from germline, CDR1 is LGHNA and CDR2 is YSLEER. Trimming stripped 0 bases from V and 8 bases from J, with 10 bases between. CDR3 DNA sequence: TGCGCCAGCAGCCAAGATCAGACCACAGAAGCTTTCTTT. It is translated as CASSQDQTTEAFF.

With respect to this clone: A read error may produce the germline difference seen at one junction end. Other nucleotide sequences in the sample specify the same CDR3. The chain employs TRBV9 and TRBJ2-7; TRBD1 agrees at 7 bases. The CDR3 is 15 amino acids. Per germline, CDR1 SGDLS and CDR2 YYNGEE. The CDR3 loop is CASSVGTGESYEQYF. The CDR3 DNA is TGTGCCAGCAGCGTAGGAACAGGGGAGTCCTATGAGCAGTACTTC.

The chain joins TRBV23-1 to TRBJ1-1; D not resolved. TRBV23-1 is reported as an ORF; its role is uncertain. Trimming pared 8 bases from V and 0 bases from J, leaving 10 bases between. The CDR3 sequence is 13 residues long. The CDR3 loop is CASPPPMNTEAFF. The CDR3 DNA sequence: TGCGCCAGCCCCCCCCCGATGAACACTGAAGCTTTCTTT.

This chain uses TRBV6-1 with TRBJ1-1; D is possibly TRBD1 (6 bases). Germline assignment: CDR1 MNHNS and CDR2 SASEGT. Trimming removed 10 bases from V and 4 bases from J, with 19 bases in between. The CDR3 totals 14 residues. The CDR3 coding sequence is TGTGCCAATGCCCCGGCGACAGGTGTCACTGAAGCTTTCTTT. This translates into CANAPATGVTEAFF.

V gene TRBV6-5 combines with J gene TRBJ2-7; TRBD2 might be the D (7 bases). CDR1 is MNHEY, CDR2 SVGAGI, per germline. This CDR3 comprises 15 residues. V lost 6 bases, J lost 3 bases, and 18 bases lay in between. The CDR3 loop is CASRPAGGLVYEQYF. The CDR3 DNA reads TGTGCCAGCAGACCCGCCGGGGGGCTTGTCTACGAGCAGTACTTC.

In this sample, this clone turned up once. V usage is TRBV28 and J usage is TRBJ2-7; 11 bases agree with TRBD2. The CDR3 consists of 15 residues. J lost 0 bases, V lost 6 bases, and 4 bases had no gene match. CDR1 and CDR2 from the germline V gene are MDHEN and SYDVKM. This CDR3 is CASSLTSGSSYEQYF. The CDR3 region has the DNA TGTGCCAGCAGCCTTACTAGCGGGAGCTCCTACGAGCAGTACTTC.